Below, 19 T cell receptor beta chains from the same sample are listed, as sequenced in a study of T cell responses to AZD1222 COVID-19 vaccine. Data came from immunoSEQ multiplex PCR; TCRdb stores just in-frame clones and leaves some out. The sample contains tens of thousands of clones, roughly nine tenths of which appear only once. Material: peripheral blood, obtained on day 0 of AZD1222 vaccination. The receptor set was obtained from an adult in good health.

The chain combines TRBV19 with TRBJ2-7; D unresolved. This CDR3 is built from 13 residues. V dropped 3 bases and J dropped 1 base, with 7 bases sitting between them. Germline CDR1 and CDR2: LNHDA and SQIVND (reference sequence). This CDR3 is CASSMVVSYEQYF. In nucleotides, the CDR3 is TGTGCCAGTAGTATGGTGGTTTCCTACGAGCAGTACTTC.

The chain joins TRBV19 to TRBJ1-2, with D perhaps matching TRBD1 (5 bases). Trimming removed 5 bases from V and 6 bases from J, with 19 bases in between. Germline CDR1 is LNHDA and CDR2 is SQIVND (reference sequence). The CDR3 runs to 15 residues. The CDR3 loop reads CASSLTGDVADGYTF. The CDR3 DNA follows: TGTGCCAGTAGTCTTACTGGGGACGTTGCAGATGGCTACACCTTC.

This chain connects TRBV29-1 to TRBJ1-1, with no clear D. Germline loops: CDR1 SQVTM, CDR2 ANQGSEA. The CDR3 spans 12 residues. V was trimmed by 4 bases and J by 5 bases, leaving 11 bases between them. The CDR3 sequence is CSVADSLTEAFF. CDR3 sequence (DNA): TGCAGCGTTGCAGACTCCCTTACTGAAGCTTTCTTT. The full variable domain, its missing parts supplied by reference TRBV29-1 and TRBJ1-1, is SAVISQKPSRDICQRGTSLTIQCQVDSQVTMMFWYRQQPGQSLTLIATANQGSEATYESGFVIDKFPISRPNLTFSTLTVSNMSPEDSSIYLCSVADSLTEAFFGQGTRLTVV.

This sequence joins TRBV30 and TRBJ1-6; possible D gene TRBD1, 6 bases. From germline, CDR1 is GTSNPN and CDR2 SVGIG (reference sequence). The CDR3 sequence is 14 residues long. V lost 0 bases and J 6 bases, leaving 9 bases between the germline ends. In DNA form, the CDR3 reads TGTGCCTGGAGTGTGGACAGAGTTAATTCACCCCTCCACTTT. It is translated as CAWSVDRVNSPLHF.

The chain has TRBV28 and TRBJ1-4; D call uncertain. The germline CDR1 and CDR2 sequences are MDHEN and SYDVKM. CDR3 length equals 13 residues. V lost 3 bases and J lost 8, with 10 bases in between. The DNA of the CDR3 is TGTGCCAGCAGTTTCCCGGCACTAGAAAAACTGTTTTTT. Amino acids: CASSFPALEKLFF.

The rearrangement joins TRBV2 to TRBJ1-4; 9 nucleotides agree with TRBD1. Germline V gene lookup returns CDR1 SNHLY and CDR2 FYNNEI. There are 14 residues in the CDR3. Unmatched junction bases numbered 3, after V lost 6 bases and J lost 4 bases. For the CDR3, the DNA is TGTGCCAGCAGGGGACAGGGACTTAATGAAAAACTGTTTTTT. The encoded protein is CASRGQGLNEKLFF.

This clone was counted a few times. V gene TRBV15 combines with J gene TRBJ2-1; TRBD1 might be the D (6 bases). CDR1 LNHNV and CDR2 YYDKDF come from the germline V gene (reference sequence). The CDR3 has 16 amino acids. Trimming removed 4 bases at V and 6 bases at J, with 19 bases between. CDR3 sequence: CATSKSPDRKANEQFF. The CDR3 region has the DNA TGTGCCACCAGCAAGTCGCCCGACAGGAAGGCCAATGAGCAGTTCTTC.

The gene calls are TRBV6-5 and TRBJ1-5, with no clear D. The germline gives CDR1 MNHEY, CDR2 SVGAGI. The CDR3 has 13 amino acids. V was shortened by 0 bases and J by 7 bases, with 7 bases between the two germline ends. CDR3 region: CASSYSSRQPQHF. DNA of the CDR3: TGTGCCAGCAGTTACTCGTCGAGACAGCCCCAGCATTTT.

This chain links TRBV5-1 with TRBJ1-3; 9 nucleotides match TRBD1. J gave up 4 bases and V 3 bases, and 2 bases lay outside the gene matches. Germline CDR1 reads SGHRS; CDR2 reads YFSETQ. The CDR3 is 14 amino acids. In DNA form, the CDR3 reads TGCGCCAGCAGCTCCGACAGGGGGGGAAACACCATATATTTT. This codes for CASSSDRGGNTIYF.

This clone was observed once. This rearrangement joins TRBV28 to TRBJ2-3, with 12 bases identical to TRBD2. From germline, CDR1 is MDHEN and CDR2 SYDVKM. Trimming cost V 6 bases and J 4 bases; bases outside gene matches: 11. The CDR3 has 17 amino acids. The CDR3 region is CASRPFAGLAGSDTQYF. The CDR3 DNA sequence: TGTGCCAGCAGACCCTTTGCGGGACTAGCGGGTTCAGATACGCAGTATTTT.

The chain recombines TRBV18 with TRBJ1-1; D call uncertain. Germline V gene sequence: CDR1 KGHSH, CDR2 LQKENI. Between the trimmed V and J ends, which lost 3 bases and 1 base, there was a span of 6 bases. The CDR3 runs 13 residues. The CDR3 spells CASSPQQNTEAFF. CDR3 coding DNA: TGTGCCAGCTCACCTCAGCAGAACACTGAAGCTTTCTTT.

The chain has TRBV15 and TRBJ1-1; the D is unclear. Germline V CDR1 and CDR2: LNHNV, YYDKDF (reference sequence). Deletions cut 5 bases from V and 2 bases from J, with 12 bases between. The CDR3 contains 14 residues. The CDR3 DNA follows: TGTGCCACCAGCTCCGGACGCTTCAACACTGAAGCTTTCTTT. It is translated as CATSSGRFNTEAFF. The variable domain in full, with the rest retrieved from reference TRBV15 and TRBJ1-1, is DAMVIQNPRYQVTQFGKPVTLSCSQTLNHNVMYWYQQKSSQAPKLLFHYYDKDFNNEADTPDNFQSRRPNTSFCFLDIRSPGLGDTAMYLCATSSGRFNTEAFFGQGTRLTVV.

This clone is a singleton in its sample. The chain links TRBV27 to TRBJ2-6, with D unresolved. This CDR3 has 14 amino acids. The ends were cut back, 1 base at V and 3 bases at J, with 4 bases in the middle. Germline CDR1 reads MNHEY; CDR2 reads SMNVEV (reference sequence). The CDR3 DNA follows: TGTGCCAGCAGTTTATTGCTTGGGGCCAACGTCCTGACTTTC. Translated, it gives CASSLLLGANVLTF.

V usage is TRBV28 and J usage is TRBJ1-5; 9 bases align to TRBD1. The CDR3 runs 14 residues. Trimming at V came to 4 bases and at J to 7 bases, leaving 5 bases not matched to a gene. The V gene's germline CDR1 is MDHEN and CDR2 SYDVKM. The chain's CDR3 is CASSSGQGRQPQHF. CDR3 DNA sequence: TGTGCCAGCAGTTCGGGACAGGGTCGCCAGCCCCAGCATTTT. Based on the CDR3 plus reference TRBV28 and TRBJ1-5, the full variable domain is DVKVTQSSRYLVKRTGEKVFLECVQDMDHENMFWYRQDPGLGLRLIYFSYDVKMKEKGDIPEGYSVSREKKERFSLILESASTNQTSMYLCASSSGQGRQPQHFGDGTRLSIL.

The V gene is TRBV5-6, the J gene TRBJ2-3; 8 bases align to TRBD1. The CDR3 totals 14 residues. J lost 2 bases, V lost 2 bases, and 1 base had no gene match. Looked up from germline, CDR1 is SGHDT and CDR2 is YYEEEE. This CDR3 is CASSFRGLTDTQYF. The DNA of the CDR3 is TGTGCCAGCAGCTTCAGGGGGCTCACAGATACGCAGTATTTT.

The chain employs TRBV19 and TRBJ1-1; TRBD1 agrees at 7 bases. This CDR3 has 15 amino acids. Germline-derived CDR1 and CDR2 are LNHDA and SQIVND (reference sequence). After removal of 4 bases from V and 6 bases from J, the junction contained 11 bases not matched to a gene. The CDR3 here is CASSTPQGRRAEAFF. For the CDR3, the DNA is TGTGCCAGTAGTACCCCACAGGGGAGAAGGGCTGAAGCTTTCTTT.

The rearrangement uses TRBV6-6 and TRBJ1-6; no definite D call. The CDR3 loop spans 15 amino acids. Trimming left V 6 bases short and J 1 base short, with 10 bases between. Germline V lookup: CDR1 MNHNY, CDR2 SVGAGI (reference sequence). The CDR3 loop is CASSPTSSYNSPLHF. In nucleotides, the CDR3 is TGTGCCAGCAGCCCCACCAGTTCCTATAATTCACCCCTCCACTTT.

The V call is TRBV5-1, the J call TRBJ1-2; D gene unclear. V shed 0 bases and J shed 6 bases, with 6 bases lying between them. The CDR3 has 12 amino acids. Per the germline V gene, CDR1 is SGHRS and CDR2 is YFSETQ. CDR3 protein: CASSLEGHGYTF. For the CDR3, the DNA is TGCGCCAGCAGCTTGGAGGGTCATGGCTACACCTTC.

The V call is TRBV28, the J call TRBJ2-3, with 11 nucleotides matching TRBD2. The V gene end was trimmed by 7 bases and the J gene end by 8 bases; junction bases not matched to a gene: 11. The CDR3 consists of 15 residues. Germline values: CDR1 MDHEN, CDR2 SYDVKM. Written as DNA, the CDR3 is TGTGCCAGCATTCGAGTAGCGGGGGGGGCGGGTACGCAGTATTTT. This gives the protein CASIRVAGGAGTQYF.